This paragraph reports one TCR beta chain. Its antigen remains unknown. The entry originates in a study of identifying expanded T cells in peripheral blood. Method: immunoSEQ multiplex PCR; TCRdb's copy keeps in-frame clones and lacks some. The repertoire has 95,000 or so clones, approximately 84% of them found once; the top ten carry roughly 5.9%. Study-level findings and limits: Over two and four weeks, about 17 and 20 clones changed, versus approximately 1.1 between replicates.

CDR3 length equals 11 residues. With 6 bases removed from V and 7 bases from J, the gap between germline ends came to 9 bases. From germline, CDR1 is WSHSY and CDR2 SAAADI. The genes are TRBV10-2 and TRBJ2-5; the D is unclear. The clonotype comes from a person aged 18 to 75 in good health. The sample taken for sequencing was blood. The DNA of the CDR3 is TGCGCCAGCAGCCCGGATATGACCCAGTACTTC. Translated: CASSPDMTQYF.